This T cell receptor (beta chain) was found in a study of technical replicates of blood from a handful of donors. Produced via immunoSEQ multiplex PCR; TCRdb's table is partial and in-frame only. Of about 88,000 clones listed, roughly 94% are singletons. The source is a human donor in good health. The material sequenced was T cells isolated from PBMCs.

The CDR3 DNA reads TGCGCCAGCAGCCGCTTAGGGGGCGGAAGGACTGAAGCTTTCTTT. This translates into CASSRLGGGRTEAFF. The V gene is TRBV5-1, the J gene TRBJ1-1; 7 bases line up with TRBD1. Germline loops: CDR1 SGHRS, CDR2 YFSETQ. The junction had 11 bases not matched to a gene; V was cut back by 4 bases and J by 5 bases. The length of the CDR3 is 15 residues.